The rows below give T cell receptor beta chains drawn from one sample of a study of identifying expanded T cells in peripheral blood. Clones were read by immunoSEQ multiplex PCR, and TCRdb kept only the in-frame ones, dropping some. The sample holds some 120,000 clones, 75% to 90% seen once. The sample consisted of blood. These receptors were taken from a person aged 18 to 75 in good health. CDR3s leave out the opening cysteine and the closing phenylalanine or tryptophan. Size is stated for part of the rows, as once, few or many counts, or as a class when the clone is expanded.

clone_size,v_call,j_call,cdr3_aa
.,TRBV7-9,TRBJ1-1,ASSLRRGDTEAF
.,TRBV7-3,TRBJ2-3,ASSPGLATDTQY
.,TRBV5-1,TRBJ1-1,ASSGTVNTEAF
.,TRBV14,TRBJ2-2,ASTGGGTGPPGELF
.,TRBV7-6,TRBJ2-5,ASSLIAGPGETQY
.,TRBV6-1,TRBJ1-1,ASSEIRGAEAF
.,TRBV2,TRBJ1-2,ASRNYGYT
.,TRBV5-1,TRBJ2-4,ASSWTGGDGASNIQY
.,TRBV21-1,TRBJ1-2,ASNTFSGQGAVGYT
.,TRBV7-6,TRBJ1-1,ASSSHEGSEAF
once,TRBV15,TRBJ1-4,ATLGGRSEKLF
.,TRBV29-1,TRBJ1-2,SVEGSGTHLNSRNVANYGYT